Following are 27 T cell receptor beta chains from one sample sequenced in a study of tumor-infiltrating lymphocytes in oesophageal squamous cell carcinoma. TCRdb reanalysed the PCR reads using MiXCR and keeps one entry per CDR3 protein. The sample includes roughly 21,000 distinct CDR3 sequences, around two fifths of them seen just once. Input material: esophageal tumor tissue. The receptors were gathered from a male donor with esophageal squamous cell carcinoma.

Turning to this clonotype: The CDR3 does not end in the conserved phenylalanine or tryptophan, so this is likely a read error. The DNA is omitted, as the CDR3 cannot be located on it reliably, and the CDR3 follows TCRdb's listing. This chain connects TRBV12-3 or TRBV12-4 to TRBJ2-7; TRBD1 is the table's D call, not checked against the DNA. Counting both end residues, the CDR3 totals 17 amino acids. This chain's CDR3 is CASSFWDPPNYGYTFGS.

As regards this clonotype: A junction boundary mismatches the germline segment, possibly from a read error. The chain has TRBV9 and TRBJ2-5, with D possibly being TRBD2 (5 bases). Per the germline V gene, CDR1 is SGDLS and CDR2 is YYNGEE. CDR3 length equals 15 residues. CDR3 nucleotide sequence: TGTGCCAGCAGCCCACTAGGACGAACTACCGGGGAGCTGTATTTT. Protein: CASSPLGRTTGELYF.

This clonotype was seen a handful of times. The rearrangement joins TRBV27 to TRBJ2-3; D is ambiguous. V was clipped by 5 bases and J by 2 bases, with 5 bases between them. CDR1 MNHEY and CDR2 SMNVEV come from the germline V gene (reference sequence). This CDR3 region has 12 residues. CDR3 residues: CASSPNTDTQYF. For the CDR3, the DNA is TGTGCCAGCAGTCCCAACACAGATACGCAGTATTTT.

This chain joins TRBV6-2 or TRBV6-3 and TRBJ2-7, with a possible D match to TRBD2 (6 bases). This CDR3 has 16 amino acids. The germline V and J ends were trimmed by 6 bases and 2 bases, with 20 bases remaining between them. CDR1 and CDR2 from the germline V gene are MNHEY and SVGEGT. CDR3 coding DNA: TGTGCCAGCAGCGCACTGGAGGGAGTTGGCGCCTACGAGCAGTACTTC. Protein product: CASSALEGVGAYEQYF.

The chain recombines TRBV6-8 with TRBJ1-1; D tentatively reads TRBD1 or TRBD2 (5 bases each). The end of the DNA fits TRBJ2-1 better, so the J call may be wrong. The CDR3 sequence is 13 residues long. Germline V gives CDR1 MNHGY, CDR2 SAAAGT. CDR3 in DNA: TGTGCCAGCAGTTATGTAGGGACGGAGACCCAGTTCTTC. Its translation is CASSYVGTETQFF.

The CDR3, as DNA: TGTGCCATTTCGGACAGCCACAATGAGCAGTTCTTC. Protein product: CAISDSHNEQFF. The chain employs TRBV14 and TRBJ2-5, with D tentatively TRBD1 (6 bases). The J call is uncertain, as TRBJ2-1 better fits the DNA end. CDR3 length: 12 amino acids. The germline V gene encodes CDR1 SGHDN and CDR2 FVKESK.

Ten or more counts support this clonotype. This chain links TRBV6-1 with TRBJ2-3, with no clear D. Germline V gene sequence: CDR1 MNHNS, CDR2 SASEGT. V shed 5 bases and J shed 0 bases, with 6 bases lying between them. The CDR3 covers 13 residues. The CDR3 DNA sequence: TGTGCCAGCAGTTCCACTAGCACAGATACGCAGTATTTT. It codes for CASSSTSTDTQYF.

This clonotype has just a few counts. The chain recombines TRBV7-2 with TRBJ2-5; tentatively, D is TRBD2 (7 bases). This CDR3 has 15 amino acids. CDR1 SGHTA and CDR2 FQGNSA come from the germline V gene. V shed 3 bases and J shed 5 bases, with 16 bases lying between them. This CDR3 reads CASSLVRGGGETQYF. DNA for the CDR3: TGTGCCAGCAGCTTGGTCAGAGGGGGAGGGGAGACCCAGTACTTC.

This clonotype was detected only a few times. The chain joins TRBV7-6 to TRBJ2-1, with a possible D match to TRBD1 (5 bases). This CDR3 contains 15 residues. Trimming cost V 1 base and J 5 bases, with 12 bases left between them. The germline gives CDR1 SGHVS, CDR2 FNYEAQ. The CDR3 region has the DNA TGTGCCAGCAGCTTAGGGGGCTTGGTCAACAATGAGCAGTTCTTC. Translated, it gives CASSLGGLVNNEQFF.

J is TRBJ2-3 and V is TRBV7-2, with D maybe TRBD2 (5 bases). Germline CDR1 SGHTA, CDR2 FQGNSA. The germline V and J ends were trimmed by 2 bases and 0 bases, with 9 bases remaining between them. The CDR3 contains 15 residues. The CDR3 loop is CASSLSGSSTDTQYF. The CDR3 DNA is TGTGCCAGCAGCTTAAGTGGGAGTAGCACAGATACGCAGTATTTT. Looking up the rest from reference TRBV7-2 and TRBJ2-3 gives the full variable domain: GAGVSQSPSNKVTEKGKDVELRCDPISGHTALYWYRQSLGQGLEFLIYFQGNSAPDKSGLPSDRFSAERTGGSVSTLTIQRTQQEDSAVYLCASSLSGSSTDTQYFGPGTRLTVL.

Notes on this clonotype: No conserved phenylalanine or tryptophan ends this CDR3, so it is likely a read error. The DNA is omitted, as the CDR3 cannot be located on it reliably, and the CDR3 follows TCRdb's listing. The CDR3 region is CASSFYEGARYEQYFGN. The chain links TRBV11-2 to TRBJ2-5; the D segment call TRBD1 is taken from the table without a DNA check. Germline CDR1 and CDR2: SGHAT and FQNNGV. The CDR3 is made up of 17 amino acids, end residues included.

By proportion, this clonotype is large (0.1 to 1%). This chain connects TRBV7-9 to TRBJ1-2; D ambiguous. The CDR3 spans 15 residues. Germline V gene lookup returns CDR1 SEHNR and CDR2 FQNEAQ (reference sequence). Trimming removed 0 bases at V and 4 bases at J, with 12 bases between. CDR3 sequence: CASSLAPLNPYGYTF. Here the CDR3 DNA reads TGTGCCAGCAGCTTAGCCCCCCTGAATCCCTATGGCTACACCTTC.

Of note for this clonotype: Likely a read error: the CDR3 ends without its conserved phenylalanine or tryptophan. The DNA is omitted, as the CDR3 cannot be located on it reliably, and the CDR3 follows TCRdb's listing. V and J are TRBV28 and TRBJ2-6; TRBD1, as called in the table, went unchecked against the DNA. From its first to its last residue, the CDR3 has 16 amino acids. From germline, CDR1 is MDHEN and CDR2 SYDVKM. CDR3 sequence: CASTHHGYYYEQYFGA.

Ten or more counts support this clonotype. The chain is built from TRBV10-1 and TRBJ2-1; maybe TRBD1 (6 bases). There are 16 residues in the CDR3. V shed 4 bases and J shed 0 bases, with 13 bases lying between them. The germline V gene encodes CDR1 WNHNN and CDR2 SYGVQD (reference sequence). Here the CDR3 DNA reads TGCGCCAGCAGTGCCCTGACAGGTAGCTCCTACAATGAGCAGTTCTTC. It specifies CASSALTGSSYNEQFF.

The genes are TRBV9 and TRBJ2-1; D gene ambiguous. This CDR3 is 14 amino acids long. The ends were cut back, 2 bases at V and 8 bases at J, with 14 bases in the middle. Per germline, CDR1 SGDLS and CDR2 YYNGEE. For the CDR3, the DNA is TGTGCCAGCAGCGTTCGACTGTCGGTTGATGAGCAGTTCTTC. This translates into CASSVRLSVDEQFF.

J is TRBJ1-3 and V is TRBV15, with TRBD1 matching over 9 bases. The CDR3 consists of 17 residues. V lost 5 bases, J lost 2 bases, and 10 bases stayed unmatched. CDR1 is LNHNV and CDR2 is YYDKDF in the germline V gene (reference sequence). CDR3 in amino acids: CATSGYTGGAPGNTIYF. CDR3 bases: TGTGCCACCAGCGGTTATACAGGGGGCGCACCTGGAAACACCATATATTTT.

In its sample, this clonotype is medium-sized (0.01 to 0.1%). The chain employs TRBV28 and TRBJ2-6; D is unclear. Looked up from germline, CDR1 is MDHEN and CDR2 is SYDVKM. V was cut by 6 bases and J by 2 bases, with 5 bases left in between. The CDR3 extends over 13 amino acids. The CDR3 bases are TGTGCCAGCAGGGGTGCTGGGGCCAACGTCCTGACTTTC. Amino acid sequence: CASRGAGANVLTF.

This clonotype has a count of ten or more. V and J are TRBV12-3 or TRBV12-4 and TRBJ1-4, with 7 nucleotides matching TRBD1. The trim removed 5 bases at V and 4 bases at J, leaving 7 bases unmatched. The CDR3 has 15 residues. CDR3 protein: CASSLRQGFNEKLFF. CDR3 in DNA: TGTGCCAGCAGTCTACGACAGGGCTTTAATGAAAAACTGTTTTTT.

Many counts were recorded for this clonotype. The chain couples TRBV6-6 to TRBJ1-5; D is unclear. This CDR3 has 14 residues. V lost 0 bases and J lost 1, with 4 bases in between. From germline, CDR1 is MNHNY and CDR2 SVGAGI (reference sequence). CDR3 in DNA: TGTGCCAGCAGTTACTCTTCGAGCAATCAGCCCCAGCATTTT. Residues: CASSYSSSNQPQHF.

CDR3 nucleotides: TGTGCCAGCAGCAAAGCCCTCGGGACTAGCGGGAGGGTTGCCTACGAGCAGTACTTC. Translating gives CASSKALGTSGRVAYEQYF. This chain uses TRBV11-2 with TRBJ2-7, with 16 bases that match TRBD2. The CDR3 consists of 19 residues. Per germline, CDR1 SGHAT and CDR2 FQNNGV. V lost 5 bases, J lost 2 bases, and 12 bases stayed unmatched.

The rearrangement uses TRBV18 and TRBJ2-4; TRBD2 aligns across 13 bases. The J call may be in error: the DNA end matches TRBJ2-7 better. Germline CDR1 reads KGHSH; CDR2 reads LQKENI. CDR3 length: 16 amino acids. CDR3 sequence (DNA): TGTGCCAGCTCACTCGGACGGACTAGCGGGAGATACGAGCAGTACTTC. Translating gives CASSLGRTSGRYEQYF.

The rearrangement joins TRBV6-1 to TRBJ2-1, with TRBD2 matching 7 bases. This CDR3 is 14 amino acids long. The junction had 6 bases not matched to a gene; V was cut back by 5 bases and J by 5 bases. The germline CDR1 and CDR2 sequences are MNHNS and SASEGT. The CDR3 spells CASSRDYTNNEQFF. As DNA, the CDR3 is TGTGCCAGCAGTCGGGACTACACTAACAATGAGCAGTTCTTC.

In regard to this clonotype: It is likely a read error, because the conserved phenylalanine at the end of the CDR3 is missing. No DNA is shown, since the ends of the CDR3 on it are uncertain; the CDR3 is the one TCRdb lists. This chain joins TRBV11-2 and TRBJ2-6. The CDR3 is 8 residues long, ends included. Germline V CDR1 and CDR2: SGHAT, FQNNGV. This chain's CDR3 is CASSLDQA.

This clonotype has more than one count but fewer than ten. The V gene is TRBV5-1, the J gene TRBJ1-1; D remains ambiguous. This CDR3 has 12 residues. The V end lost 4 bases, the J end lost 1 base, and 5 bases lay between the germline ends. The germline V gene has CDR1 SGHRS and CDR2 YFSETQ. CDR3 amino acids: CASSGANTEAFF. The CDR3 bases are TGCGCCAGCAGCGGTGCGAACACTGAAGCTTTCTTT.

This clonotype was counted ten times or more. This rearrangement joins TRBV24-1 to TRBJ2-1; the D gene is possibly TRBD2 (6 bases). V lost 1 base to trimming and J lost 4 bases, with 13 bases between them. The germline CDR1 and CDR2 sequences are KGHDR and SFDVKD. CDR3 length: 16 residues. DNA for the CDR3: TGTGCCACCAGTGATTTACGGGACTCCAGATACAATGAGCAGTTCTTC. Amino acid sequence: CATSDLRDSRYNEQFF.

This clonotype was seen a few times. This chain connects TRBV7-2 to TRBJ2-4; TRBD1 is a possible D gene (7 bases). Germline lookup yields CDR1 SGHTA and CDR2 FQGNSA. The length of the CDR3 is 13 residues. V was trimmed by 8 bases and J by 9 bases, leaving 17 bases between them. CDR3 in amino acids: CASGPLQGGIQYF. The DNA for the CDR3 is TGTGCCAGCGGTCCGTTGCAGGGGGGCATTCAGTACTTC.

In the case of this clonotype: This may be a read error, as it is one base from a much larger clone. The V call is TRBV27, the J call TRBJ2-3; D is unclear. The DNA end favors TRBJ2-1, so the J call may be wrong. The CDR3 has 13 residues. The germline V gene has CDR1 MNHEY and CDR2 SMNVEV (reference sequence). The CDR3 coding sequence is TGTGCCAGCAGTCTCTCCCCCTACTACGAGCAGTTCTTC. Residues: CASSLSPYYEQFF.